The 24 T cell receptor beta chains in this list originate from one sample, sequenced in a study of T-cell reconstitution after alpha-beta-depleted transplantation in children. Unique molecular identifiers were built into the TCRbeta library. MiXCR, applied by TCRdb to the PCR reads, yields one record per CDR3 protein. The sample carries a few hundred thousand distinct CDR3 sequences, roughly 22% recorded once. The sample in question was PBMCs from the stem cell graft donor, obtained from the stem cell graft. The receptors here all came from a human donor who donated a stem cell graft to a child with acute myeloid leukemia.

The V call is TRBV27, the J call TRBJ2-7, with D hard to call. This CDR3 spans 14 amino acids. Trimming stripped 1 base from V and 1 base from J, with 8 bases between. Looked up from germline, CDR1 is MNHEY and CDR2 is SMNVEV (reference sequence). The CDR3, as DNA: TGTGCCAGCAGTTTATTAGGAGCGTCCTACGAGCAGTACTTC. It is translated as CASSLLGASYEQYF.

The chain recombines TRBV29-1 with TRBJ1-2, with 7 nucleotides matching TRBD1. The CDR3 is 14 residues long. The V gene end was trimmed by 7 bases and the J gene end by 2 bases; junction bases not matched to a gene: 10. Germline assignment: CDR1 SQVTM and CDR2 ANQGSEA. The CDR3 coding sequence is TGCAGCGCAATACCGATACAGGGGAACTATGGCTACACCTTC. Translation: CSAIPIQGNYGYTF.

V usage is TRBV4-2 and J usage is TRBJ2-7; D is ambiguous. Germline V lookup: CDR1 LGHNA, CDR2 YNFKEQ. The germline V and J ends were trimmed by 4 bases and 3 bases, with 13 bases remaining between them. This CDR3 region has 14 residues. This CDR3 is CASSPSRADYEQYF. The DNA of the CDR3 is TGTGCCAGCAGCCCCAGTAGGGCAGACTACGAGCAGTACTTC.

The genes are TRBV20-1 and TRBJ2-1; TRBD2 agrees at 12 bases. CDR1 DFQATT and CDR2 SNEGSKA come from the germline V gene (reference sequence). The ends lost 6 bases at V and 3 bases at J; junction bases unmatched: 12. This CDR3 comprises 17 residues. The CDR3 DNA follows: TGCAGTGCCCCCCCCGAGACTAGCGGGAGTTACTACAATGAGCAGTTCTTC. It yields the protein CSAPPETSGSYYNEQFF.

There are a few counts of this clonotype. V usage is TRBV10-2 and J usage is TRBJ2-1; D might be TRBD2 (6 bases). Germline CDR1 reads WSHSY; CDR2 reads SAAADI. CDR3 length: 13 residues. Trimming removed 10 bases at V and 5 bases at J, with 15 bases between. CDR3 bases: TGCGCCACTATTCGAGGAGGGGACAATGAGCAGTTCTTC. Its translation is CATIRGGDNEQFF.

The chain combines TRBV28 with TRBJ2-1, with a tentative D call TRBD2 (5 bases). Germline assignment: CDR1 MDHEN and CDR2 SYDVKM. The CDR3 is 13 residues long. The V and J ends lost 3 bases and 8 bases respectively, with 11 bases between them. CDR3: CASSLGPADEQFF. In DNA, the CDR3 is TGTGCCAGCAGTTTGGGTCCAGCGGATGAGCAGTTCTTC.

As DNA, the CDR3 is TGTGCCAGCAGCTTTGACGCGGGAACCTACGAGCAGTACTTC. Amino acids: CASSFDAGTYEQYF. The chain uses TRBV7-9 and TRBJ2-7, with a tentative D call TRBD2 (6 bases). This CDR3 has 14 residues. CDR1 SEHNR and CDR2 FQNEAQ come from the germline V gene (reference sequence). Trimming cost V 3 bases and J 2 bases, with 11 bases left between them.

CDR3 loop: CATSPGYQKETQYF. The CDR3 DNA sequence: TGTGCCACCAGCCCCGGATATCAAAAAGAGACCCAGTACTTC. The chain couples TRBV15 to TRBJ2-5; no clear D. This CDR3 comprises 14 residues. V dropped 5 bases and J dropped 3 bases, with 13 bases sitting between them. Germline V gene lookup returns CDR1 LNHNV and CDR2 YYDKDF (reference sequence).

The chain uses TRBV20-1 and TRBJ2-2; D is perhaps TRBD1 (5 bases). The CDR3 length is 15 residues. CDR1 DFQATT and CDR2 SNEGSKA come from the germline V gene (reference sequence). Trimming removed 3 bases at V and 1 base at J, with 12 bases between. CDR3 amino acids: CSARKADMNTGELFF. The CDR3 DNA reads TGCAGTGCTAGGAAGGCGGACATGAACACCGGGGAGCTGTTTTTT.

This clonotype was detected ten times or more. This sequence joins TRBV27 and TRBJ2-1; 11 bases fit TRBD2. The length of the CDR3 is 15 residues. The germline CDR1 and CDR2 sequences are MNHEY and SMNVEV (reference sequence). The ends lost 5 bases at V and 5 bases at J; junction bases unmatched: 5. CDR3 amino acids: CASSPGTSGDNEQFF. CDR3 sequence (DNA): TGTGCCAGCAGTCCAGGGACTAGCGGAGACAATGAGCAGTTCTTC.

CDR3: CSALNGVHNQPQHF. The DNA for the CDR3 is TGCAGTGCTCTGAATGGAGTACACAATCAGCCCCAGCATTTT. The V gene is TRBV20-1, the J gene TRBJ1-5; D is uncertain. The germline gives CDR1 DFQATT, CDR2 SNEGSKA (reference sequence). The V and J ends lost 5 bases and 3 bases respectively, with 14 bases between them. This CDR3 is 14 amino acids long.

The chain links TRBV29-1 to TRBJ1-2; 7 nucleotides align to TRBD1. The length of the CDR3 is 15 residues. Germline V gene lookup returns CDR1 SQVTM and CDR2 ANQGSEA. Here the CDR3 DNA reads TGCAGAGCCAACGCCTTCGGGACAGAGAACTATGGCTACACCTTC. It yields the protein CRANAFGTENYGYTF.

This chain links TRBV20-1 with TRBJ2-7; TRBD2 agrees at 7 bases. This CDR3 spans 13 amino acids. CDR1 DFQATT and CDR2 SNEGSKA come from the germline V gene (reference sequence). With V trimmed by 5 bases and J by 3 bases, 7 bases remained unmatched. CDR3 region: CSAGTRDYYEQYF. CDR3 sequence (DNA): TGCAGTGCTGGAACCCGGGACTACTACGAGCAGTACTTC.

This chain uses TRBV5-1 with TRBJ2-3, with TRBD1 matching 12 bases. This CDR3 is built from 15 residues. The V gene's germline CDR1 is SGHRS and CDR2 YFSETQ. J gave up 6 bases and V 2 bases, and 4 bases lay outside the gene matches. The CDR3 DNA follows: TGCGCCAGCAGCTTCGCGGGACAGGGGGCCGATACGCAGTATTTT. This encodes CASSFAGQGADTQYF.

This chain joins TRBV7-6 and TRBJ2-2; tentatively, D is TRBD2 (6 bases). The CDR3 extends over 13 amino acids. V lost 4 bases to trimming and J lost 3 bases, with 6 bases between them. Germline V gene data show CDR1 as SGHVS and CDR2 as FNYEAQ. The CDR3 loop is CASSWRDTGELFF. The CDR3 DNA sequence: TGTGCCAGCAGCTGGAGGGACACCGGGGAGCTGTTTTTT.

In this sample, this clonotype turned up many times. CDR3 sequence: CASSLAARSNEQYF. Written as DNA, the CDR3 is TGCGCCAGCAGCTTGGCCGCTAGGTCGAACGAGCAGTACTTC. This chain joins TRBV5-1 and TRBJ2-7; no definite D call. The CDR3 runs 14 residues. V lost 0 bases to trimming and J lost 5 bases, with 12 bases between them. The germline V gene encodes CDR1 SGHRS and CDR2 YFSETQ. The variable domain in full, with the rest retrieved from reference TRBV5-1 and TRBJ2-7, is KAGVTQTPRYLIKTRGQQVTLSCSPISGHRSVSWYQQTPGQGLQFLFEYFSETQRNKGNFPGRFSGRQFSNSRSEMNVSTLELGDSALYLCASSLAARSNEQYFGPGTRLTVT.

This clonotype came up many times. This chain joins TRBV27 and TRBJ1-5; TRBD1 matches 10 bases. From germline, CDR1 is MNHEY and CDR2 SMNVEV (reference sequence). The CDR3 is 16 residues long. The V and J ends lost 9 bases and 4 bases, in that order; junction bases with no gene match: 12. The chain's CDR3 is CARTPGQGSLNQPQHF. The CDR3 DNA reads as TGTGCCAGGACACCGGGACAGGGGAGTCTGAATCAGCCCCAGCATTTT.

This clonotype was recorded at least ten times. This chain joins TRBV9 and TRBJ1-3, with 7 bases fitting TRBD1. V trimming: 6 bases; J trimming: 3 bases; junction bases outside the gene matches: 3. Germline-derived CDR1 and CDR2 are SGDLS and YYNGEE. This CDR3 is 13 amino acids long. In DNA, the CDR3 is TGTGCCAGCACGACAGGGAATGGAAACACCATATATTTT. This translates into CASTTGNGNTIYF. The full variable domain, rest sourced from reference TRBV9 and TRBJ1-3, is DSGVTQTPKHLITATGQRVTLRCSPRSGDLSVYWYQQSLDQGLQFLIQYYNGEERAKGNILERFSAQQFPDLHSELNLSSLELGDSALYFCASTTGNGNTIYFGEGSWLTVV.

Only a few counts were recorded for this clonotype. The rearrangement links TRBV6-5 to TRBJ1-3, with 8 bases identical to TRBD1. J gave up 1 base and V 0 bases, and 8 bases lay outside the gene matches. The CDR3 loop spans 18 amino acids. Germline CDR1 MNHEY, CDR2 SVGAGI. The CDR3 DNA reads as TGTGCCAGCAGTTACTCGGGTGGACAGGGCGATTCTGGAAACACCATATATTTT. Amino acid sequence: CASSYSGGQGDSGNTIYF.

This clonotype was found a few times. The gene calls are TRBV27 and TRBJ2-7, with 9 bases matching TRBD1. This CDR3 is 14 amino acids long. CDR1 is MNHEY, CDR2 SMNVEV, per germline (reference sequence). J lost 2 bases, V lost 5 bases, and 4 bases had no gene match. The CDR3 nucleotides read TGTGCCAGCAGTCGCGGGACAGGGCCCTACGAGCAGTACTTC. Amino acids: CASSRGTGPYEQYF.

This clonotype was detected ten times or more. The genes are TRBV20-1 and TRBJ2-7; possibly TRBD1 or TRBD2 for D (6 bases each). The CDR3 is 14 amino acids. V lost 5 bases to trimming and J lost 3 bases, with 17 bases between them. The germline gives CDR1 DFQATT, CDR2 SNEGSKA (reference sequence). CDR3 amino acids: CSAPAGHGLYEQYF. The CDR3, as DNA: TGCAGTGCTCCTGCGGGACACGGCCTCTACGAGCAGTACTTC.

This clonotype was seen more than once but under ten times. This sequence joins TRBV12-3 or TRBV12-4 and TRBJ2-5; D may match TRBD1 or TRBD2 (6 bases each). The CDR3 has 17 amino acids. V was trimmed by 0 bases and J by 0 bases, leaving 14 bases between them. For the CDR3, the DNA is TGTGCCAGCAGTTTAGCGTGGGCAGGGGACTACCAAGAGACCCAGTACTTC. Encoded protein: CASSLAWAGDYQETQYF.

This clonotype was observed a few times. The chain has TRBV7-2 and TRBJ2-7; D ambiguous. This CDR3 is 11 amino acids long. The germline V gene encodes CDR1 SGHTA and CDR2 FQGNSA. V was cut by 2 bases and J by 7 bases, with 6 bases left in between. The CDR3 DNA is TGTGCCAGCAGCTTACAGTGGGAGCAGTACTTC. Protein sequence: CASSLQWEQYF.

The chain employs TRBV6-1 and TRBJ1-2; 9 bases fit TRBD1. The CDR3 runs to 15 residues. The germline CDR1 and CDR2 sequences are MNHNS and SASEGT. V shed 7 bases and J 6 bases; nucleotides not matched to a gene: 12. The CDR3 loop reads CASNGMDRGHDGYTF. CDR3 in DNA: TGTGCCAGCAATGGTATGGACAGGGGACATGATGGCTACACCTTC.